The entry that follows covers one T cell receptor beta chain sequence. This sample was taken from a study of blood T cell repertoires in COVID-19. Study context: PBMCs, B-cell-depleted T cells, or T cells provided the cDNA or gDNA that made up the material.

As handled by the study authors: The assay estimated nucleated cells by amplifying reference gene primers. Profiling relied on immunoSEQ multiplex PCR, and the TCRdb table lists in-frame clones only, not all of them. That table gives V, J and clone size, and the DNA gave D and trimming. The repertoire includes roughly 40,000 clones, roughly 84% of them detected once, and over 9% sits in the top ten. The CDR3 spans 13 residues. Trimming shortened V by 3 bases and J by 10 bases, and 14 bases separated the two germline ends. Germline CDR1 reads SGHNT; CDR2 reads YYREEE (reference sequence). The chain combines TRBV5-4 with TRBJ2-1, with D hard to call. The receptor was isolated from a human donor in a cohort sampled during active COVID-19. Sequences were obtained from peripheral blood. CDR3 loop: CASSWLNIGEQFF. CDR3 DNA: TGTGCCAGCAGCTGGCTGAATATTGGCGAGCAGTTCTTC.